Following are 26 T cell receptor beta chains from one sample sequenced in a study of blood T cells in healthy people across ages. For the second PCR, which ran for about 6 to 11 cycles, a sample-barcoded 5' primer and a J-beta primer mix were used. From the 5' RACE reads, TCRdb called clonotypes with MiXCR, one entry per CDR3 protein. Altogether about 780,000 distinct CDR3 sequences are present, less than 60% being singletons, with the ten largest covering over 15%. Sequenced material: blood. These receptors were taken from a man older than 75 in good health.

Comments on this clonotype: This could be a read error, since a much larger clone is one nucleotide away. The chain is built from TRBV11-3 and TRBJ2-7, with 7 nucleotides matching TRBD1. J was trimmed by 7 bases and V by 5 bases; bases with no gene match: 11. CDR1 and CDR2 (germline): SGHNT, YENEEA. This CDR3 contains 14 residues. The CDR3 sequence: CASSPGQASDEQYF. The CDR3 DNA reads TGTGCCAGCAGCCCCGGACAGGCAAGCGATGAGCAGTACTTC.

This chain joins TRBV2 and TRBJ2-3; TRBD1 matches 8 bases. The CDR3 is 15 residues long. The V segment lost 6 bases and the J segment 3 bases; nucleotides outside the gene matches: 8. CDR1 is SNHLY, CDR2 FYNNEI, per germline. CDR3 amino acids: CASRNSGTGTDTQYF. CDR3 bases: TGTGCCAGCAGGAATTCCGGGACAGGTACAGATACGCAGTATTTT.

The chain uses TRBV14 and TRBJ1-4; 7 bases match TRBD1. The J segment lost 7 bases and the V segment lost 4 bases, leaving 3 bases of the junction unmatched. The CDR3 contains 13 residues. The V gene's germline CDR1 is SGHDN and CDR2 FVKESK. CDR3 amino acids: CASSRGTAEKLFF. As DNA, the CDR3 is TGTGCCAGCAGCCGGGGGACAGCTGAAAAACTGTTTTTT.

The rearrangement joins TRBV6-1 to TRBJ1-5, with a possible D match to TRBD1 (5 bases). The CDR3 extends over 14 amino acids. V gave up 3 bases and J gave up 6 bases, with 12 bases separating them. Germline CDR1 reads MNHNS; CDR2 reads SASEGT. CDR3 nucleotide sequence: TGTGCCAGCAGTGATTTGACAGTTAGTCAGCCCCAGCATTTT. Translated: CASSDLTVSQPQHF.

Only a few counts were recorded for this clonotype. The genes are TRBV11-3 and TRBJ2-1, with D perhaps matching TRBD2 (6 bases). Per germline, CDR1 SGHNT and CDR2 YENEEA. This CDR3 has 15 amino acids. The V end lost 5 bases, the J end lost 2 bases, and 13 bases lay between the germline ends. For the CDR3, the DNA is TGTGCCAGCAGCCCATTCGGGAGTACCTACAATGAGCAGTTCTTC. This translates into CASSPFGSTYNEQFF.

This clonotype has a count of ten or more. A junction boundary mismatches the germline segment, possibly from a read error. The gene calls are TRBV5-1 and TRBJ2-3; the D gene is possibly TRBD2 (6 bases). Germline V CDR1 and CDR2: SGHRS, YFSETQ. The length of the CDR3 is 14 residues. This chain's CDR3 is CASSLGGPTDTQYF. The CDR3 DNA follows: TGTGCCAGCAGTTTGGGGGGACCCACAGATACGCAGTATTTT.

This clonotype was seen a handful of times. The CDR3 here is CASSSRGTSSPYEQYF. Written as DNA, the CDR3 is TGTGCCAGCAGTTCGAGAGGGACTAGCTCACCCTACGAGCAGTACTTC. The chain couples TRBV12-3 or TRBV12-4 to TRBJ2-7; 9 bases match TRBD2. The trim removed 4 bases at V and 2 bases at J, leaving 9 bases unmatched. CDR3 length equals 16 residues.

This clonotype was counted ten times or more. The chain has TRBV27 and TRBJ1-5; no reliable D call. This CDR3 has 14 amino acids. Trimming left V 1 base short and J 7 bases short, with 11 bases between. Germline CDR1 is MNHEY and CDR2 is SMNVEV (reference sequence). DNA for the CDR3: TGTGCCAGCAGTTTATGGGGAGGTGGGCAGCCCCAGCATTTT. Translation gives CASSLWGGGQPQHF.

The chain carries TRBV5-1 and TRBJ2-3; D is ambiguous. Per germline, CDR1 SGHRS and CDR2 YFSETQ. Trimming stripped 5 bases from V and 2 bases from J, with 9 bases between. The CDR3 has 13 amino acids. The CDR3 protein is CASSRDTTDTQYF. The CDR3 DNA reads TGCGCCAGCAGTAGAGACACCACAGATACGCAGTATTTT.

The genes are TRBV18 and TRBJ1-2, with a possible D match to TRBD1 (5 bases). The CDR3 spans 14 residues. The germline V gene has CDR1 KGHSH and CDR2 LQKENI. V was cut by 1 base and J by 3 bases, with 9 bases left in between. The CDR3 region has the DNA TGTGCCAGCTCACCACAGGGACCCCACTATGGCTACACCTTC. Translating gives CASSPQGPHYGYTF. The full variable domain, its missing parts supplied by reference TRBV18 and TRBJ1-2, is NAGVMQNPRHLVRRRGQEARLRCSPMKGHSHVYWYRQLPEEGLKFMVYLQKENIIDESGMPKERFSAEFPKEGPSILRIQQVVRGDSAAYFCASSPQGPHYGYTFGSGTRLTVV.

This clonotype was recorded a few times. V and J are TRBV3-1 and TRBJ2-4, with 7 bases fitting TRBD2. The J call may be mistaken, given a closer DNA end match to TRBJ2-7. The CDR3 runs to 14 residues. Germline CDR1 and CDR2: LGHDT and YNNKEL (reference sequence). The CDR3 DNA sequence: TGTGCCAGCAGCCAAAGGGGACTACCATACGAGCAGTACTTC. The encoded protein is CASSQRGLPYEQYF.

About this clonotype itself: A read error is possible here, since a much larger clone lies one base away. V and J are TRBV7-2 and TRBJ1-6, with D perhaps matching TRBD1 (5 bases). Germline V gives CDR1 SGHTA, CDR2 FQGNSA. V was trimmed by 7 bases and J by 11 bases, leaving 18 bases between them. The CDR3 covers 14 residues. The CDR3 DNA reads as TGTGCCAGCACCTTGGGGGGGTCTCGACCACCCCTCCACTTT. This sequence encodes CASTLGGSRPPLHF. Filled out from reference TRBV7-2 and TRBJ1-6, the complete variable domain reads GAGVSQSPSNKVTEKGKDVELRCDPISGHTALYWYRQSLGQGLEFLIYFQGNSAPDKSGLPSDRFSAERTGGSVSTLTIQRTQQEDSAVYLCASTLGGSRPPLHFGNGTRLTVT.

A note on this clonotype: A single base separates this from a much larger clone, so it may be a read error. The J gene is TRBJ2-5, the V gene TRBV20-1; 11 nucleotides line up with TRBD2. The CDR3 contains 14 residues. With 6 bases clipped from V and 11 bases from J, the junction kept 14 bases outside the gene matches. In germline, CDR1 is DFQATT, CDR2 SNEGSKA (reference sequence). The CDR3 sequence is CSALAGDRLNEQYF. CDR3 DNA sequence: TGCAGTGCACTAGCGGGAGATAGACTTAATGAGCAGTACTTC.

The chain is built from TRBV6-6 and TRBJ2-7, with 12 bases fitting TRBD1. V lost 2 bases, J lost 12 bases, and 8 bases stayed unmatched. CDR1 and CDR2 (germline): MNHNY, SVGAGI (reference sequence). The CDR3 sequence is 14 residues long. The CDR3 reads CASSYPMGQGAMYF. The CDR3 coding sequence is TGTGCCAGCAGTTACCCAATGGGACAGGGGGCTATGTACTTC.

This clonotype was counted at least ten times. The chain recombines TRBV29-1 with TRBJ2-3; 7 nucleotides match TRBD2. The V gene end was trimmed by 4 bases and the J gene end by 4 bases; junction bases not matched to a gene: 8. This CDR3 comprises 14 residues. Germline loops: CDR1 SQVTM, CDR2 ANQGSEA. The CDR3 nucleotides read TGCAGCGTTGTAGCGGGCCTTGAGGCAGATACGCAGTATTTT. Its protein product is CSVVAGLEADTQYF.

This chain joins TRBV7-2 and TRBJ2-5; D unclear. Germline assignment: CDR1 SGHTA and CDR2 FQGNSA. The CDR3 covers 12 residues. V gave up 4 bases and J gave up 7 bases, with 10 bases separating them. CDR3: CASSSPPRTQYF. CDR3 DNA: TGTGCCAGCAGCTCCCCGCCACGGACCCAGTACTTC.

The CDR3 nucleotides are TGTGCCAGCAGTGACAGGGAGACGTACAATGAGCAGTTCTTC. This sequence encodes CASSDRETYNEQFF. This chain uses TRBV6-1 with TRBJ2-1, with D perhaps being TRBD1 or TRBD2 (5 bases each). V lost 3 bases and J 4 bases, leaving 10 bases between the germline ends. The CDR3 is made up of 14 amino acids. Germline V gene sequence: CDR1 MNHNS, CDR2 SASEGT.

This clonotype was recorded at least ten times. The chain recombines TRBV7-2 with TRBJ2-3, with 10 positions matching TRBD2. From germline, CDR1 is SGHTA and CDR2 FQGNSA. The CDR3 is 15 amino acids. With V trimmed by 10 bases and J by 1 base, 8 bases remained unmatched. The CDR3 region has the DNA TGTGCCACTCAGCCCCTAGCGGGAGGCACAGATACGCAGTATTTT. This encodes CATQPLAGGTDTQYF.

The genes are TRBV7-2 and TRBJ2-7; tentative D call: TRBD2 (5 bases). Germline CDR1 SGHTA, CDR2 FQGNSA. The V gene lost 6 bases and the J gene lost 0 bases, with 15 bases spanning the gap. There are 15 residues in the CDR3. CDR3 amino acids: CASRLSRGLSYEQYF. The CDR3 DNA sequence: TGTGCCAGCAGGCTTTCCAGAGGACTCTCCTACGAGCAGTACTTC. The complete variable domain, with remaining parts taken from reference TRBV7-2 and TRBJ2-7, reads GAGVSQSPSNKVTEKGKDVELRCDPISGHTALYWYRQSLGQGLEFLIYFQGNSAPDKSGLPSDRFSAERTGGSVSTLTIQRTQQEDSAVYLCASRLSRGLSYEQYFGPGTRLTVT.

CDR3 loop: CASSPGMAYEQYF. CDR3 nucleotides: TGTGCCAGCAGCCCTGGCATGGCCTACGAGCAGTACTTC. The rearrangement links TRBV3-1 to TRBJ2-7; D not resolved. Deletions cut 4 bases from V and 2 bases from J, with 9 bases between. CDR3 size: 13 residues. The germline V gene encodes CDR1 LGHDT and CDR2 YNNKEL (reference sequence).

The chain combines TRBV29-1 with TRBJ2-7; D is unclear. Germline values: CDR1 SQVTM, CDR2 ANQGSEA. The V and J ends lost 4 bases and 1 base respectively, with 11 bases between them. The CDR3 loop spans 13 amino acids. For the CDR3, the DNA is TGCAGCGTTGTATCGGAGAAGTCCTACGAGCAGTACTTC. It yields the protein CSVVSEKSYEQYF.

This clonotype appeared a few times. This chain connects TRBV27 to TRBJ2-3, with D possibly called TRBD1 or TRBD2 (5 bases each). Trimming cost V 6 bases and J 7 bases, with 17 bases left between them. The germline V gene encodes CDR1 MNHEY and CDR2 SMNVEV (reference sequence). CDR3 size: 14 residues. The CDR3 sequence is CASRGLAEGYTQYF. The DNA for the CDR3 is TGTGCCAGCAGAGGGCTAGCCGAGGGGTATACGCAGTATTTT.

Worth noting for this clonotype: At one of its ends the junction is not consistent with the germline gene, which may arise from a read error. V gene TRBV10-3 combines with J gene TRBJ2-5; D ambiguous. Germline loops: CDR1 ENHRY, CDR2 SYGVKD. The CDR3 consists of 14 residues. The CDR3 nucleotides are TGTGCCATCAGTGGCTCCCGAAAGGATGAGATCCAGTACTTC. Amino acids: CAISGSRKDEIQYF.

The chain uses TRBV12-3 or TRBV12-4 and TRBJ1-3, with D hard to call. There are 13 residues in the CDR3. Trimming shortened V by 7 bases and J by 2 bases, and 9 bases separated the two germline ends. CDR3 sequence (DNA): TGTGCCAGCAACGGACCCACTGGAAACACCATATATTTT. Translated, it gives CASNGPTGNTIYF.

The V and J genes are TRBV12-3 or TRBV12-4 and TRBJ2-5; tentatively, D is TRBD1 (5 bases). Trimming cost V 3 bases and J 5 bases, with 13 bases left between them. The CDR3 runs 14 residues. CDR3 DNA: TGTGCCAGCAGTTTTTTCCAGGGTAGGGAGACCCAGTACTTC. It is translated as CASSFFQGRETQYF.

The rearrangement joins TRBV10-3 to TRBJ1-2; no clear D gene. This CDR3 has 15 amino acids. Germline CDR1 is ENHRY and CDR2 is SYGVKD. The V gene lost 3 bases and the J gene lost 0 bases, with 11 bases spanning the gap. The CDR3, as DNA: TGTGCCATCAGTGACGGAAGTTCTTCTAACTATGGCTACACCTTC. Translating it yields CAISDGSSSNYGYTF.